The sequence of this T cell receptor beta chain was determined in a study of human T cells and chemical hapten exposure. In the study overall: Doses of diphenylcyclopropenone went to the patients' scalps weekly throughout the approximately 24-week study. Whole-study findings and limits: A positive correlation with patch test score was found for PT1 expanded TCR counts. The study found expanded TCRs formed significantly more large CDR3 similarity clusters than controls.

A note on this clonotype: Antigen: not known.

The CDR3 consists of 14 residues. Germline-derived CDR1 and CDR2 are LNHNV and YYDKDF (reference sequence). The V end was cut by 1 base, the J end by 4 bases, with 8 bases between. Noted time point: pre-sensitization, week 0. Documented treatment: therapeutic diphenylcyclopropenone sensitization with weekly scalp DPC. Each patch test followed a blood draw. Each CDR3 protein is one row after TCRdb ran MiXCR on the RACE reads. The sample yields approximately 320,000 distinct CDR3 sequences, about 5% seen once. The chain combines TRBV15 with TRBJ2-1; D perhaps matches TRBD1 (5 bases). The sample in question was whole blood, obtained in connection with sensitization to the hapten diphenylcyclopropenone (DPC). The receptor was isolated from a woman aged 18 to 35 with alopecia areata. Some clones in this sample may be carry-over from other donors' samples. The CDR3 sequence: CATSRGTLYNEQFF. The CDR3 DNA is TGTGCCACCAGCAGAGGGACACTGTACAATGAGCAGTTCTTC.